This T cell receptor beta chain was sequenced for a study of early T cells in non-severe SARS-CoV-2 infection. Overall study results and limits: The matching step, a VDJdb search, favored anti-spike CD8 responses and missed private and CD4 specificities.

This clonotype was picked up one time. What it recognizes is unknown. MiXCR, applied by TCRdb to the 5' RACE reads, yields one record per CDR3 protein. Counted here are approximately 70,000 distinct CDR3 sequences, 10% occurring once; the ten biggest clones make up 6.5% to 8.5%. The receptor comes from an adult who was a healthcare worker with PCR-confirmed SARS-CoV-2 infection or an uninfected control (not recorded which). The source was whole blood, collected at baseline.

The CDR3 DNA follows: TGTGCCAGCAGCTCACCGGGACAGGGTGCCGGGGAGCTGTTTTTT. Its protein is CASSSPGQGAGELFF. This chain connects TRBV7-9 to TRBJ2-2, with 9 bases matching TRBD1. V shed 4 bases, J shed 6 bases, and the junction held 6 bases outside the gene matches. Germline V gives CDR1 SEHNR, CDR2 FQNEAQ (reference sequence). This CDR3 region has 15 residues.